This T cell receptor beta chain was sequenced for a study of blood T cells in healthy people across ages. Study in general: Template-switching capture recovered about one barcoded beta molecule per two T cells.

A remark on this clonotype: The antigen is unknown.

Then a second PCR, running roughly 7 to 11 cycles, was carried out with a sample-barcoded 5' primer and a J-beta primer mix. There were at least 3 million CDR3-containing paired-end reads obtained from each sample. TCRdb redid the calling of the 5' RACE reads with MiXCR, one entry per CDR3 protein. The profile shows roughly 1.4 million distinct CDR3 sequences, approximately 63% of them singletons. Whole-study findings and limits: As age increased, TCR beta diversity per million T cells fell in a roughly linear fashion.

The source material was blood. The receptor comes from a man younger than 35 in good health.

The CDR3 is CASSQRLVMEQYF. CDR3 nucleotides: TGTGCCAGCAGCCAACGTTTGGTGATGGAGCAGTACTTC. J is TRBJ2-7 and V is TRBV4-2; unclear D gene. Trimming removed 2 bases at V and 7 bases at J, with 12 bases between. Germline V gives CDR1 LGHNA, CDR2 YNFKEQ. This CDR3 contains 13 residues.